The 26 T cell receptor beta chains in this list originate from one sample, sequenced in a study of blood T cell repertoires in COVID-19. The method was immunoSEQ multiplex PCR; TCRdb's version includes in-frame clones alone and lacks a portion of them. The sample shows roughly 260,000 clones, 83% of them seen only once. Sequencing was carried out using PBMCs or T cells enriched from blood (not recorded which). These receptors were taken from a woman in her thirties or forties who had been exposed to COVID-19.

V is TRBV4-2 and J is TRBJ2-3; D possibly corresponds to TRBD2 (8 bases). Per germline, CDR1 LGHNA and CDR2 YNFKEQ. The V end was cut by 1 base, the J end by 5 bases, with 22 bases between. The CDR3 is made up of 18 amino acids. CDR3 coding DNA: TGTGCCAGCAGCCAAGTTGGGGTGGGACTAGGGGGCCGAGATACGCAGTATTTT. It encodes CASSQVGVGLGGRDTQYF.

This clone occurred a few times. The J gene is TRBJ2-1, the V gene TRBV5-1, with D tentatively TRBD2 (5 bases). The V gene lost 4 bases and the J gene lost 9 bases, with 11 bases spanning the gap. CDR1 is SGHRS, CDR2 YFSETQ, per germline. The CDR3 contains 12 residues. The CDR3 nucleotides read TGCGCCAGCAGCGACGGGAAAACTGAGCAGTTCTTC. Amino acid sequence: CASSDGKTEQFF.

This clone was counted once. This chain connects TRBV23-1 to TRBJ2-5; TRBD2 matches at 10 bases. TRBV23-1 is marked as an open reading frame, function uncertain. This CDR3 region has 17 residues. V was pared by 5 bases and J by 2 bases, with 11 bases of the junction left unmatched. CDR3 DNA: TGCGCCAGCAGTTGGAGGAGCCTAGCGGGGGATCAAGAGACCCAGTACTTC. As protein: CASSWRSLAGDQETQYF.

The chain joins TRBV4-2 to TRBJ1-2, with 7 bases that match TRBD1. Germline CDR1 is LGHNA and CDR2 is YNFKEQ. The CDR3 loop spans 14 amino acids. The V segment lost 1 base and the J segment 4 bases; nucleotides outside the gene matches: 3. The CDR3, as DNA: TGTGCCAGCAGCCAAGTAGGGGGCTCCTATGGCTACACCTTC. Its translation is CASSQVGGSYGYTF.

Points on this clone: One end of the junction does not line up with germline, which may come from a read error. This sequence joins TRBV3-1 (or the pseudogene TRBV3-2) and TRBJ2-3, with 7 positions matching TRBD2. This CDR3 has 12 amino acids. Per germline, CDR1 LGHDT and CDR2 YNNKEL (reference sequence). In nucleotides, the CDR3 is TGTGCCAGCAGTCAAGCAGGGACTAAGCAGTATTTT. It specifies CASSQAGTKQYF.

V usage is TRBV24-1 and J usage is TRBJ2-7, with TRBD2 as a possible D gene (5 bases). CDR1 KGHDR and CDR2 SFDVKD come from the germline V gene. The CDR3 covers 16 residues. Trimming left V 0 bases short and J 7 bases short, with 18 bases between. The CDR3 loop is CATSDLRASIPGEQYF. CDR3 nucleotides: TGTGCCACCAGTGATTTGAGGGCATCCATCCCGGGAGAGCAGTACTTC.

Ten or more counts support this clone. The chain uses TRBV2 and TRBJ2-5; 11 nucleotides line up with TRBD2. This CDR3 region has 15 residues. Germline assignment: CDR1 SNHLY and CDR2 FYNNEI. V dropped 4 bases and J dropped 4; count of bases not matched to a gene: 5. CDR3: CASSGLAGGGETQYF. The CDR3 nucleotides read TGTGCCAGCAGTGGGCTAGCGGGGGGAGGAGAGACCCAGTACTTC.

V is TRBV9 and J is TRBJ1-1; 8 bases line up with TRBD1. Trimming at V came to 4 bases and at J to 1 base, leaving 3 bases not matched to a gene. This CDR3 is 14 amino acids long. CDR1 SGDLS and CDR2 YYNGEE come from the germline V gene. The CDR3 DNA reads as TGTGCCAGCAGCACGACAGGGGAGAACACTGAAGCTTTCTTT. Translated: CASSTTGENTEAFF.

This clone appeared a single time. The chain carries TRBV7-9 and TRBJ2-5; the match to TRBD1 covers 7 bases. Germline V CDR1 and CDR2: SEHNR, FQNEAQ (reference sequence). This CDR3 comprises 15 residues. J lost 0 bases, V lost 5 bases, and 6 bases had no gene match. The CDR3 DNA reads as TGTGCCAGCAGCCCCGGGACAGACAACCAAGAGACCCAGTACTTC. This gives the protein CASSPGTDNQETQYF.

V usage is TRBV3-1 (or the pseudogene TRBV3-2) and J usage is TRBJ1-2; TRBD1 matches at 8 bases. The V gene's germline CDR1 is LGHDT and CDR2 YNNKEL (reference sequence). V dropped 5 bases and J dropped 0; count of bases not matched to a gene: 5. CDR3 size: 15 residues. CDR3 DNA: TGTGCCAGCAGCACCCTGACAGGGGCTAACTATGGCTACACCTTC. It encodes CASSTLTGANYGYTF.

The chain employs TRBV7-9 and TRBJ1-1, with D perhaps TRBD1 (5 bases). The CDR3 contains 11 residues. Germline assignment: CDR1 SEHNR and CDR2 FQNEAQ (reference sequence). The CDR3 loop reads CAGGVDTEAFF. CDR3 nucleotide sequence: TGTGCTGGGGGGGTTGACACTGAAGCTTTCTTT.

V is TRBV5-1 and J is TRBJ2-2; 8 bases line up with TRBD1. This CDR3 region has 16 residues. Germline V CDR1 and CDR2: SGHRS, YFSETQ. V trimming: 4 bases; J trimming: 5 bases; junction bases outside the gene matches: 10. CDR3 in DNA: TGCGCCAGCAGCCCCCCCGGACAGGGTGTTACCGGGGAGCTGTTTTTT. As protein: CASSPPGQGVTGELFF.

DNA of the CDR3: TGCGCCAGCAGCTTGGTCCCAGGGTCTAATCAGCCCCAGCATTTT. It is translated as CASSLVPGSNQPQHF. The V call is TRBV5-1, the J call TRBJ1-5; D is perhaps TRBD1 (5 bases). This CDR3 comprises 15 residues. Germline CDR1 SGHRS, CDR2 YFSETQ. V was clipped by 0 bases and J by 4 bases, with 11 bases between them.

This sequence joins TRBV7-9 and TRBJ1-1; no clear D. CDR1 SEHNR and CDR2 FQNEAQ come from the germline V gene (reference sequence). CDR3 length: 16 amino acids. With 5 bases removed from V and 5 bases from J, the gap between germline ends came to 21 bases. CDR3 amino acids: CASSLREGGVRTEAFF. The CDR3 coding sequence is TGTGCCAGCAGCCTGCGCGAAGGCGGGGTGAGGACTGAAGCTTTCTTT.

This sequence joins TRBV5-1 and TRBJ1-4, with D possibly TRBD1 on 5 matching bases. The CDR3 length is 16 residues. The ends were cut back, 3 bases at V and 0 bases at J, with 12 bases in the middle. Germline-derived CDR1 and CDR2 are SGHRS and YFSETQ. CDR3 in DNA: TGCGCCAGCAGCTCAAAATCGGGGGCAACTAATGAAAAACTGTTTTTT. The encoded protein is CASSSKSGATNEKLFF.

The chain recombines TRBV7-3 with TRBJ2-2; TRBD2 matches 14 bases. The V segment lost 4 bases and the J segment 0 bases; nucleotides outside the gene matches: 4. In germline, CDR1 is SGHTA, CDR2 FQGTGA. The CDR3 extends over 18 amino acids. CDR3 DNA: TGTGCCAGCAGCTCGGGACTAGCGGGGGCCGCGAACACCGGGGAGCTGTTTTTT. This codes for CASSSGLAGAANTGELFF.

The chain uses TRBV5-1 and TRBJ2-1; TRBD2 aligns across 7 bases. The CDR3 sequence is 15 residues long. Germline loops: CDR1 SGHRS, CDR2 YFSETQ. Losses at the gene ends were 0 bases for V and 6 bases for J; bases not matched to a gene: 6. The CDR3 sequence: CASSLGSTSPNEQFF. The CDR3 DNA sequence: TGCGCCAGCAGCTTGGGTTCGACTAGCCCCAATGAGCAGTTCTTC. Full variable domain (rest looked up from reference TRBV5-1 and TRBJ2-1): KAGVTQTPRYLIKTRGQQVTLSCSPISGHRSVSWYQQTPGQGLQFLFEYFSETQRNKGNFPGRFSGRQFSNSRSEMNVSTLELGDSALYLCASSLGSTSPNEQFFGPGTRLTVL.

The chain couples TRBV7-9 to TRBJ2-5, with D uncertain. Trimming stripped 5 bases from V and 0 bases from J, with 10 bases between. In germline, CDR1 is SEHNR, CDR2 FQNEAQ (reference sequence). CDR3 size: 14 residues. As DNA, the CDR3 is TGTGCCAGCAGCGTAACAGAGTACCAAGAGACCCAGTACTTC. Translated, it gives CASSVTEYQETQYF.

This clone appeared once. The CDR3 DNA reads TGTGCCAGCAGCTTATACCCAACGGGGGGTAAGGCCTACGAGCAGTACTTC. It encodes CASSLYPTGGKAYEQYF. The V gene is TRBV7-2, the J gene TRBJ2-7, with 7 bases identical to TRBD2. The CDR3 contains 17 residues. The germline gives CDR1 SGHTA, CDR2 FQGNSA. V lost 2 bases, J lost 2 bases, and 12 bases stayed unmatched.

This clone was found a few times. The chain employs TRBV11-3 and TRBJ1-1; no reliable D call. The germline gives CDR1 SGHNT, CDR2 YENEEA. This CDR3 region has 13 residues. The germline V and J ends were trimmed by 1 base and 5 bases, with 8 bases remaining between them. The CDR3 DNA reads TGTGCCAGCAGCTTAGGCCTGAGAACTGAAGCTTTCTTT. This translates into CASSLGLRTEAFF.

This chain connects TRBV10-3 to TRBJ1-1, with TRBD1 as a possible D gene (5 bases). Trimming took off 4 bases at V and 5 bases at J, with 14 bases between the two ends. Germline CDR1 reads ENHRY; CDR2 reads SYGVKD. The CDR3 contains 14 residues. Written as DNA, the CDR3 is TGTGCCATCAGTGGCATGGGGGGGGAGACTGAAGCTTTCTTT. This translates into CAISGMGGETEAFF.

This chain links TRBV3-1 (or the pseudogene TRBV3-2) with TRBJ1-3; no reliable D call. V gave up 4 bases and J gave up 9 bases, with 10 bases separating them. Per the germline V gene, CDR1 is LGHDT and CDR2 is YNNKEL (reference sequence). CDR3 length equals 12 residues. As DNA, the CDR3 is TGTGCCAGCAGCCGGACTGGGAGCACCATATATTTT. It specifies CASSRTGSTIYF.

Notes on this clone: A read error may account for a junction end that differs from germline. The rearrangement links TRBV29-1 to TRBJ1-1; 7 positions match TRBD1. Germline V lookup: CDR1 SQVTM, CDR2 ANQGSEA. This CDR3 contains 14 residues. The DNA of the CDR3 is TGCAACGTTGAGGGGGACAGAGGGGACACTGAAGCTTTCTTT. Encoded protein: CNVEGDRGDTEAFF.

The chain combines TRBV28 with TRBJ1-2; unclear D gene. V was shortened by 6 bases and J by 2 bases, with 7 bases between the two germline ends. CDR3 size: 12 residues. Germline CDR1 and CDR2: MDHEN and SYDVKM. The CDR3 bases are TGTGCCAGCAGGGAGGGCAACTATGGCTACACCTTC. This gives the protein CASREGNYGYTF.

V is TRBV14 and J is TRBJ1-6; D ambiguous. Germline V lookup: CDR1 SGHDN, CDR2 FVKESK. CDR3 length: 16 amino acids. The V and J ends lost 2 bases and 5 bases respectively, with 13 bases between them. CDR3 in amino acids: CASSQNAGNNNSPLHF. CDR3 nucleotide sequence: TGTGCCAGCAGCCAAAACGCCGGGAATAATAATTCACCCCTCCACTTT.

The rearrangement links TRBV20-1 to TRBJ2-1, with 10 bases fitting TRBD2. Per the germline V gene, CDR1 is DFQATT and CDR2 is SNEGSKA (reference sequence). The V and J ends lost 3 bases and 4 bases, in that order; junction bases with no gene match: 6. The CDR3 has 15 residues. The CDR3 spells CSASGGLAHYNEQFF. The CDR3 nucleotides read TGCAGTGCTAGTGGGGGACTAGCGCATTACAATGAGCAGTTCTTC.